Sequencing of this TCR beta chain was carried out in a study of blood T cell repertoires in COVID-19. CDR3 length: 13 residues. Germline values: CDR1 DFQATT, CDR2 SNEGSKA (reference sequence). V shed 3 bases, J shed 7 bases, and the junction held 2 bases outside the gene matches. Per the study methods: Researchers report that nucleated cell counts were estimated from reference gene primer amplification. The data were produced by immunoSEQ multiplex PCR, yet TCRdb's version contains in-frame clones alone and is incomplete. V and J calls plus clone size are reproduced from that table; the DNA served to infer D and trimming. The sample yields roughly 150,000 clones, about 85% seen once.

This chain uses TRBV20-1 with TRBJ2-4; 11 nucleotides match TRBD2. The sequence came from an older woman with acute or convalescent COVID-19. Material for sequencing was peripheral blood. The CDR3 loop reads CSASSGGANIQYF. The CDR3 DNA reads TGCAGTGCTAGTAGCGGGGGGGCCAACATTCAGTACTTC.